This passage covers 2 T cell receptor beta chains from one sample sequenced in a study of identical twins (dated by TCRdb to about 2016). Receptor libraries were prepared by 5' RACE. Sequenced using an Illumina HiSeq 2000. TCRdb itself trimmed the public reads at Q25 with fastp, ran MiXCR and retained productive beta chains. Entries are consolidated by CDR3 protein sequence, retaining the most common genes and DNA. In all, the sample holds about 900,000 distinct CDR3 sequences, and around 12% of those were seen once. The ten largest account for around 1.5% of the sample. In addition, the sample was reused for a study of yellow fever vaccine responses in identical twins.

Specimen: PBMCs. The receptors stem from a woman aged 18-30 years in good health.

The CDR3 region is CASSSNLGTSFREQYF. Written as DNA, the CDR3 is TGTGCCAGCAGCTCGAACCTTGGGACTAGCTTTCGCGAGCAGTACTTC. J is TRBJ2-7 and V is TRBV5-5; 9 bases match TRBD2. Germline V gene data show CDR1 as SGHKS and CDR2 as YYEKEE (reference sequence). With V trimmed by 3 bases and J by 6 bases, 13 bases remained unmatched. CDR3 length: 16 amino acids. Using reference TRBV5-5 and TRBJ2-7 for the parts outside the CDR3, the full variable domain is DAGVTQSPTHLIKTRGQQVTLRCSPISGHKSVSWYQQVLGQGPQFIFQYYEKEERGRGNFPDRFSARQFPNYSSELNVNALLLGDSALYLCASSSNLGTSFREQYFGPGTRLTVT.

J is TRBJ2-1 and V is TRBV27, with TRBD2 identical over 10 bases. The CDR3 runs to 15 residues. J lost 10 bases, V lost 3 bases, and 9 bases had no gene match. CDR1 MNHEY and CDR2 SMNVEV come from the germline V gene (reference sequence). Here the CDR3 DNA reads TGTGCCAGCAGTTTTATTGGGACTAGCGTACTGGAGCAGTTCTTC. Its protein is CASSFIGTSVLEQFF.